Following are 25 T cell receptor beta chains from one sample sequenced in a study of long-term antiretroviral therapy in people with HIV. Version v3.0 of the immunoSEQ assay was performed at survey level. Using immunoSEQ multiplex PCR, the repertoire was profiled, and TCRdb retains in-frame clones only, with some absent. There are more than 30,000 clones in the sample; around 82% occur only once, and 6.5% to 9% lies in the top ten. The sequences come from unsorted PBMCs, collected 0.4 years before starting antiretroviral therapy. The receptor set was obtained from a man younger than 35 with HIV.

The chain links TRBV27 to TRBJ2-4; D not resolved. This CDR3 has 16 amino acids. The ends were cut back, 4 bases at V and 0 bases at J, with 13 bases in the middle. Germline-derived CDR1 and CDR2 are MNHEY and SMNVEV (reference sequence). The CDR3 loop is CASSSRVFLAKNIQYF. CDR3 DNA: TGTGCCAGCAGTTCCCGGGTGTTTCTAGCCAAAAACATTCAGTACTTC.

This chain joins TRBV4-2 and TRBJ2-1; TRBD2 matches at 10 bases. Trimming removed 4 bases from V and 0 bases from J; junction bases left unmatched: 3. The length of the CDR3 is 16 residues. The germline V gene has CDR1 LGHNA and CDR2 YNFKEQ. The CDR3 DNA follows: TGTGCCAGCAGCCGAGGACTAGCGGACTCCTACAATGAGCAGTTCTTC. This encodes CASSRGLADSYNEQFF.

This chain joins TRBV19 and TRBJ1-1; 8 nucleotides align to TRBD1. The CDR3 is 14 residues long. The V segment lost 1 base and the J segment 6 bases; nucleotides outside the gene matches: 4. Germline CDR1 reads LNHDA; CDR2 reads SQIVND (reference sequence). The CDR3 coding sequence is TGTGCCAGTAGTATAGGGACAGGGTTGGCTGAAGCTTTCTTT. Its translation: CASSIGTGLAEAFF. The variable domain in full, with the rest retrieved from reference TRBV19 and TRBJ1-1, is DGGITQSPKYLFRKEGQNVTLSCEQNLNHDAMYWYRQDPGQGLRLIYYSQIVNDFQKGDIAEGYSVSREKKESFPLTVTSAQKNPTAFYLCASSIGTGLAEAFFGQGTRLTVV.

The chain employs TRBV9 and TRBJ2-1; D uncertain. V was trimmed by 1 base and J by 4 bases, leaving 6 bases between them. This CDR3 comprises 13 residues. Germline V gives CDR1 SGDLS, CDR2 YYNGEE. The chain's CDR3 is CASSVMSYNEQFF. In DNA, the CDR3 is TGTGCCAGCAGCGTAATGTCTTACAATGAGCAGTTCTTC. The full variable domain, in which reference TRBV9 and TRBJ2-1 provide the parts outside the CDR3, is DSGVTQTPKHLITATGQRVTLRCSPRSGDLSVYWYQQSLDQGLQFLIQYYNGEERAKGNILERFSAQQFPDLHSELNLSSLELGDSALYFCASSVMSYNEQFFGPGTRLTVL.

The chain joins TRBV13 to TRBJ2-1; 13 nucleotides align to TRBD2. Germline-derived CDR1 and CDR2 are PRHDT and FYEKMQ (reference sequence). Unmatched junction bases numbered 15, after V lost 4 bases and J lost 15 bases. The CDR3 runs 16 residues. The CDR3 coding sequence is TGTGCCAGCAGCTCAGCCCCGGAACGGACTAGCGGGAGATTGTTCTTC. Protein sequence: CASSSAPERTSGRLFF.

In this sample, this clone turned up once. The chain couples TRBV10-3 to TRBJ2-7; D unresolved. This CDR3 region has 12 residues. Germline V CDR1 and CDR2: ENHRY, SYGVKD. V lost 1 base and J 4 bases, leaving 5 bases between the germline ends. The CDR3 bases are TGTGCCATCAGTGAGTTCCTTTACGAGCAGTACTTC. Protein sequence: CAISEFLYEQYF.

The rearrangement joins TRBV7-2 to TRBJ2-1; maybe TRBD2 (6 bases). Germline CDR1 SGHTA, CDR2 FQGNSA. The CDR3 spans 16 residues. V was pared by 3 bases and J by 8 bases, with 20 bases between. The CDR3 bases are TGTGCCAGCAGCTTGCTCGGCGGGGCCCTCTCACATGAGCAGTTCTTC. It is translated as CASSLLGGALSHEQFF.

The V and J genes are TRBV30 and TRBJ2-3; TRBD1 aligns across 10 bases. The CDR3 totals 14 residues. Germline CDR1 and CDR2: GTSNPN and SVGIG (reference sequence). V gave up 1 base and J gave up 3 bases; unmatched junction bases: 1. The CDR3 DNA reads TGTGCCTGGAGTGGGACAGGGGGAACAGATACGCAGTATTTT. Protein sequence: CAWSGTGGTDTQYF.

CDR3 loop: CASSLWGTSGSGNEQFF. The CDR3 DNA reads as TGTGCCAGCAGTTTATGGGGGACTAGCGGGAGCGGTAATGAGCAGTTCTTC. The chain employs TRBV28 and TRBJ2-1; 14 positions match TRBD2. The CDR3 runs to 17 residues. Germline CDR1 is MDHEN and CDR2 is SYDVKM. V lost 0 bases, J lost 7 bases, and 5 bases stayed unmatched. Combining the CDR3 with reference TRBV28 and TRBJ2-1 gives the whole variable domain DVKVTQSSRYLVKRTGEKVFLECVQDMDHENMFWYRQDPGLGLRLIYFSYDVKMKEKGDIPEGYSVSREKKERFSLILESASTNQTSMYLCASSLWGTSGSGNEQFFGPGTRLTVL.

The chain joins TRBV6-6 to TRBJ2-7; TRBD1 matches at 7 bases. Germline-derived CDR1 and CDR2 are MNHNY and SVGAGI (reference sequence). The CDR3 totals 12 residues. J gave up 3 bases and V 10 bases, and 6 bases lay outside the gene matches. The chain's CDR3 is CATWGQFYEQYF. CDR3 DNA: TGTGCCACCTGGGGACAGTTCTACGAGCAGTACTTC.

This chain links TRBV7-2 with TRBJ2-1, with D possibly matching TRBD2 (5 bases). Germline V gives CDR1 SGHTA, CDR2 FQGNSA. The length of the CDR3 is 16 residues. Trimming removed 5 bases at V and 2 bases at J, with 16 bases between. As DNA, the CDR3 is TGTGCCAGCAGCCCAGCGGAGCGCCGACCCTACAATGAGCAGTTCTTC. As protein: CASSPAERRPYNEQFF.

The chain recombines TRBV5-3 with TRBJ1-6; 9 bases fit TRBD1. TRBV5-3 is flagged as an ORF with uncertain function. This CDR3 spans 14 amino acids. With V trimmed by 8 bases and J by 6 bases, 6 bases remained unmatched. The CDR3 loop is CASSPQGANSPLHF. In nucleotides, the CDR3 is TGTGCCAGCAGCCCACAGGGGGCTAATTCACCCCTCCACTTT.

The V gene is TRBV21-1, the J gene TRBJ1-1. TRBV21-1 is noted as a pseudogene. The CDR3 extends over 15 amino acids. The CDR3 here is CASSSPGTGDTEAFF. DNA of the CDR3: TGTGCCAGCAGCAGTCCTGGGACGGGGGACACTGAAGCTTTCTTT.

The CDR3 region is CASSHQGRSYEQYF. For the CDR3, the DNA is TGTGCCAGTAGTCACCAGGGGCGATCCTACGAGCAGTACTTC. V and J are TRBV19 and TRBJ2-7; tentative D call: TRBD1 (6 bases). The CDR3 sequence is 14 residues long. The V end was cut by 5 bases, the J end by 1 base, with 12 bases between. CDR1 and CDR2 (germline): LNHDA, SQIVND (reference sequence).

The V call is TRBV4-1, the J call TRBJ2-4; the match to TRBD2 covers 8 bases. Germline V gives CDR1 MGHRA, CDR2 YSYEKL. The CDR3 loop spans 17 amino acids. J was trimmed by 4 bases and V by 2 bases; bases with no gene match: 10. CDR3 nucleotides: TGCGCCAGCAGCCAAATAATAAGCGGGAGCGGGAAAAACATTCAGTACTTC. Translated, it gives CASSQIISGSGKNIQYF.

DNA for the CDR3: TGTGCCAGCAGACAACCGGGACTAGCGGAGTACTTC. This encodes CASRQPGLAEYF. The chain employs TRBV6-5 and TRBJ2-7; TRBD2 matches 11 bases. Trimming took 6 bases from V and 11 from J; bases not matched to a gene: 6. Germline CDR1 and CDR2: MNHEY and SVGAGI. The CDR3 is 12 residues long.

The sample holds a few counts of this clone. The V gene is TRBV7-9, the J gene TRBJ2-7, with D possibly being TRBD1 (7 bases). Germline CDR1 and CDR2: SEHNR and FQNEAQ (reference sequence). This CDR3 has 13 amino acids. Trimming removed 6 bases at V and 1 base at J, with 10 bases between. The CDR3 sequence: CASRRDSSYEQYF. CDR3 DNA sequence: TGTGCCAGCAGGCGGGACAGTTCCTACGAGCAGTACTTC.

The genes are TRBV10-1 and TRBJ1-1; the D is unclear. Trimming pared 9 bases from V and 1 base from J, leaving 6 bases between. Germline assignment: CDR1 WNHNN and CDR2 SYGVQD (reference sequence). CDR3 length equals 11 residues. This CDR3 is CARFQNTEAFF. The CDR3 DNA sequence: TGCGCCAGGTTTCAGAACACTGAAGCTTTCTTT.

The chain carries TRBV10-3 and TRBJ2-7; tentative D call: TRBD2 (6 bases). Trimming took off 10 bases at V and 4 bases at J, with 20 bases between the two ends. Per germline, CDR1 ENHRY and CDR2 SYGVKD. The CDR3 is 14 residues long. The CDR3 DNA reads as TGTGCCACCAAATCGTTTGGGGCGGGATACGAGCAGTACTTC. It encodes CATKSFGAGYEQYF.

The gene calls are TRBV19 and TRBJ1-5; 12 positions match TRBD1. Looked up from germline, CDR1 is LNHDA and CDR2 is SQIVND (reference sequence). J was trimmed by 5 bases and V by 6 bases; bases with no gene match: 2. This CDR3 comprises 14 residues. This CDR3 is CASSGTGGDQPQHF. CDR3 nucleotide sequence: TGTGCCAGTAGCGGGACAGGGGGCGATCAGCCCCAGCATTTT.

The chain links TRBV5-4 to TRBJ2-2, with D unresolved. The CDR3 loop spans 14 amino acids. Germline CDR1 and CDR2: SGHNT and YYREEE (reference sequence). V shed 4 bases and J shed 1 base, with 8 bases lying between them. The CDR3 bases are TGTGCCAGCAGCGTGACAAAGAACACCGGGGAGCTGTTTTTT. This translates into CASSVTKNTGELFF.

This chain uses TRBV30 with TRBJ2-7, with unresolved D. This CDR3 has 13 residues. CDR1 is GTSNPN and CDR2 is SVGIG in the germline V gene (reference sequence). Trimming cost V 5 bases and J 4 bases, with 15 bases left between them. Here the CDR3 DNA reads TGTGCCTGGTCTCTCCCTCTGAGGTACGAGCAGTACTTC. Translated, it gives CAWSLPLRYEQYF.

This clone has a handful of counts. The rearrangement joins TRBV4-2 to TRBJ2-3; D remains unclear. Germline lookup yields CDR1 LGHNA and CDR2 YNFKEQ. V lost 1 base to trimming and J lost 2 bases, with 10 bases between them. This CDR3 spans 15 amino acids. Written as DNA, the CDR3 is TGTGCCAGCAGCCAAGGCCTCCAGACCACAGATACGCAGTATTTT. This translates into CASSQGLQTTDTQYF.

This chain connects TRBV2 to TRBJ1-2, with 10 bases identical to TRBD1. The CDR3 is made up of 15 amino acids. V lost 5 bases, J lost 5 bases, and 8 bases stayed unmatched. Germline-derived CDR1 and CDR2 are SNHLY and FYNNEI. The CDR3 coding sequence is TGTGCCAGCAGTAGAGAAGACAGGGGGCGATATGGCTACACCTTC. Residues: CASSREDRGRYGYTF.

This chain connects TRBV9 to TRBJ2-1; TRBD2 matches at 10 bases. The length of the CDR3 is 14 residues. The germline CDR1 and CDR2 sequences are SGDLS and YYNGEE. The V segment lost 5 bases and the J segment 5 bases; nucleotides outside the gene matches: 4. The CDR3 DNA reads TGTGCCAGCAGAGGAGCGGGGGGGAACAATGAGCAGTTCTTC. Its protein product is CASRGAGGNNEQFF. Variable domain in full (rest from reference TRBV9 and TRBJ2-1): DSGVTQTPKHLITATGQRVTLRCSPRSGDLSVYWYQQSLDQGLQFLIQYYNGEERAKGNILERFSAQQFPDLHSELNLSSLELGDSALYFCASRGAGGNNEQFFGPGTRLTVL.